The 31 T cell receptor beta chains listed next were all sequenced from one sample in a study of beta chain features in type 1 diabetes. Reverse transcribing all isolated RNA meant expressed TCRB transcripts were sequenced. Generated by immunoSEQ multiplex PCR, the TCRdb table keeps only in-frame clones and is missing some. Of around 250,000 clones in the sample, less than 15% were seen once. The sequenced sample consisted of naive CD4+ T cells from blood. Receptors were obtained from a woman between 40 and 55 years old in good health.

This clone was detected a few times. J is TRBJ2-6 and V is TRBV7-9; D is unresolved. Germline V gene lookup returns CDR1 SEHNR and CDR2 FQNEAQ (reference sequence). Deletions cut 7 bases from V and 9 bases from J, with 19 bases between. The CDR3 loop spans 15 amino acids. DNA for the CDR3: TGTGCCAGCATCCAACAGTCCCCCAGCTACAACGTCCTGACTTTC. Its translation: CASIQQSPSYNVLTF.

This clone has only a few counts. The V and J genes are TRBV6-6 and TRBJ2-1, with 9 bases that match TRBD2. The CDR3 is 16 residues long. The V and J ends lost 2 bases and 9 bases, in that order; junction bases with no gene match: 11. Germline V CDR1 and CDR2: MNHNY, SVGAGI (reference sequence). CDR3 in DNA: TGTGCCAGCAGTTACACGGCTTCGCGGGGGGGCTCTGAGCAGTTCTTC. As protein: CASSYTASRGGSEQFF.

The chain employs TRBV5-4 and TRBJ2-3; TRBD1 matches at 9 bases. Germline V lookup: CDR1 SGHNT, CDR2 YYREEE (reference sequence). The J segment lost 3 bases and the V segment lost 5 bases, leaving 4 bases of the junction unmatched. CDR3 length equals 14 residues. Here the CDR3 reads CASSPGTGTDTQYF. The CDR3 DNA sequence: TGTGCCAGCAGTCCCGGGACAGGGACAGATACGCAGTATTTT.

This clone was seen more than once but under ten times. The rearrangement uses TRBV5-6 and TRBJ2-6; TRBD2 is a possible D gene (5 bases). CDR1 SGHDT and CDR2 YYEEEE come from the germline V gene. The CDR3 sequence is 15 residues long. V lost 4 bases to trimming and J lost 4 bases, with 12 bases between them. As DNA, the CDR3 is TGTGCCAGCAGCAGCCCGGGGAGAGGGGCCAACGTCCTGACTTTC. Translating it yields CASSSPGRGANVLTF.

This chain connects TRBV2 to TRBJ2-1; D unresolved. Trimming shortened V by 3 bases and J by 2 bases, and 2 bases separated the two germline ends. Germline CDR1 SNHLY, CDR2 FYNNEI. The CDR3 length is 12 residues. This CDR3 is CASSDAYNEQFF. DNA of the CDR3: TGTGCCAGCAGTGACGCCTACAATGAGCAGTTCTTC. The full variable domain, with the rest looked up from reference TRBV2 and TRBJ2-1, is EPEVTQTPSHQVTQMGQEVILRCVPISNHLYFYWYRQILGQKVEFLVSFYNNEISEKSEIFDDQFSVERPDGSNFTLKIRSTKLEDSAMYFCASSDAYNEQFFGPGTRLTVL.

The chain combines TRBV7-2 with TRBJ1-1, with D hard to call. Trimming left V 3 bases short and J 0 bases short, with 8 bases between. The CDR3 totals 14 residues. The germline V gene encodes CDR1 SGHTA and CDR2 FQGNSA. The CDR3 nucleotides are TGTGCCAGCAGCTTCGCTAGGCTGAACACTGAAGCTTTCTTT. Protein product: CASSFARLNTEAFF.

A few counts support this clone. V usage is TRBV7-8 and J usage is TRBJ1-2; 9 bases align to TRBD1. The V and J ends lost 1 base and 2 bases, in that order; junction bases with no gene match: 2. Per the germline V gene, CDR1 is SGHVS and CDR2 is FQNEAQ. This CDR3 spans 15 amino acids. The CDR3 region has the DNA TGTGCCAGCAGCTTAGGTGGGACAGGGAACTATGGCTACACCTTC. It codes for CASSLGGTGNYGYTF.

The chain combines TRBV5-4 with TRBJ2-5; 9 bases align to TRBD1. This CDR3 comprises 15 residues. Germline V gives CDR1 SGHNT, CDR2 YYREEE (reference sequence). After removal of 4 bases from V and 5 bases from J, the junction contained 9 bases not matched to a gene. The CDR3: CASSPRTGAGETQYF. The CDR3 DNA reads as TGTGCCAGCAGCCCACGGACAGGGGCCGGGGAGACCCAGTACTTC.

This chain links TRBV4-1 with TRBJ2-3; 10 positions match TRBD1. CDR3 size: 15 residues. Germline V gene data show CDR1 as MGHRA and CDR2 as YSYEKL. V lost 0 bases, J lost 8 bases, and 5 bases stayed unmatched. In nucleotides, the CDR3 is TGCGCCAGCAGCCAAGAAGGGACAGGGGCAGGTACGCAGTATTTT. Translation: CASSQEGTGAGTQYF.

CDR3 coding DNA: TGTGCCAGCTCACTTTCAAGCGGGAGAAACAATGAGCAGTTCTTC. Translating it yields CASSLSSGRNNEQFF. The rearrangement joins TRBV18 to TRBJ2-1; 8 positions match TRBD2. CDR1 and CDR2 from the germline V gene are KGHSH and LQKENI. The V gene end was trimmed by 4 bases and the J gene end by 5 bases; junction bases not matched to a gene: 7. CDR3 length: 15 residues.

The gene calls are TRBV4-3 and TRBJ1-6; the match to TRBD1 covers 11 bases. This CDR3 comprises 15 residues. The germline V gene has CDR1 LGHNA and CDR2 YSLEER. J was trimmed by 10 bases and V by 2 bases; bases with no gene match: 4. The DNA of the CDR3 is TGCGCCAGCAGCCAACCTCGGGACAGGGGGTCACCCCTCCACTTT. Its translation: CASSQPRDRGSPLHF.

This clone has more than one count but fewer than ten. V usage is TRBV21-1 and J usage is TRBJ2-7; the table names TRBD1, a call not compared with the DNA. TRBV21-1 is a pseudogene locus. The CDR3 extends over 16 amino acids. The CDR3 sequence: CASSGHRPWGLYEQYF. In nucleotides, the CDR3 is TGTGCCAGCAGCGGACACCGGCCCTGGGGGCTCTACGAGCAGTACTTC.

The sample holds a few counts of this clone. The chain employs TRBV7-2 and TRBJ1-1; D uncertain. V was cut by 1 base and J by 3 bases, with 6 bases left in between. From germline, CDR1 is SGHTA and CDR2 FQGNSA. The CDR3 consists of 13 residues. CDR3 amino acids: CASSLGRYTEAFF. As DNA, the CDR3 is TGTGCCAGCAGCTTAGGGCGGTACACTGAAGCTTTCTTT.

The chain uses TRBV2 and TRBJ1-2, with TRBD1 identical over 8 bases. This CDR3 comprises 12 residues. Germline loops: CDR1 SNHLY, CDR2 FYNNEI. The ends lost 9 bases at V and 8 bases at J; junction bases unmatched: 8. For the CDR3, the DNA is TGTGCCAGGAGGACAGGGCGAGAGGGCTACACCTTC. Its translation: CARRTGREGYTF.

This clone has a handful of counts. The V gene is TRBV19, the J gene TRBJ2-1; D might be TRBD2 (5 bases). The germline V and J ends were trimmed by 7 bases and 3 bases, with 13 bases remaining between them. The CDR3 length is 14 residues. Germline values: CDR1 LNHDA, CDR2 SQIVND (reference sequence). The CDR3 spells CASKRKAVYNEQFF. As DNA, the CDR3 is TGTGCCAGTAAAAGGAAAGCGGTCTACAATGAGCAGTTCTTC.

At least ten counts were recorded for this clone. The J gene is TRBJ2-3, the V gene TRBV10-3, with D uncertain. Germline CDR1 is ENHRY and CDR2 is SYGVKD. The CDR3 extends over 13 amino acids. V was pared by 2 bases and J by 8 bases, with 11 bases between. CDR3 bases: TGTGCCATCAGTGAGACAGACGGTCGTACGCAGTATTTT. Translated, it gives CAISETDGRTQYF.

The chain recombines TRBV18 with TRBJ2-7; 7 bases match TRBD1. CDR1 is KGHSH and CDR2 is LQKENI in the germline V gene. The V segment lost 5 bases and the J segment 2 bases; nucleotides outside the gene matches: 6. CDR3 size: 14 residues. The CDR3 DNA is TGTGCCAGCTCAAGCCGGGACAGAGCCTACGAGCAGTACTTC. This sequence encodes CASSSRDRAYEQYF.

This sequence joins TRBV9 and TRBJ1-2; 8 bases line up with TRBD1. The CDR3 contains 13 residues. Per the germline V gene, CDR1 is SGDLS and CDR2 is YYNGEE. Trimming cost V 3 bases and J 7 bases; bases outside gene matches: 5. The CDR3 nucleotides read TGTGCCAGCAGCGCGGGACAGGCCTTTGGCTACACCTTC. Encoded protein: CASSAGQAFGYTF.

This sequence joins TRBV5-6 and TRBJ2-7, with D perhaps matching TRBD2 (5 bases). The CDR3 is 13 amino acids. CDR1 is SGHDT, CDR2 YYEEEE, per germline. The germline V and J ends were trimmed by 1 base and 5 bases, with 10 bases remaining between them. CDR3 DNA sequence: TGTGCCAGCAGCTTGTACACCGGGAACGAGCAGTACTTC. Translated: CASSLYTGNEQYF. Full variable domain (rest looked up from reference TRBV5-6 and TRBJ2-7): DAGVTQSPTHLIKTRGQQVTLRCSPKSGHDTVSWYQQALGQGPQFIFQYYEEEERQRGNFPDRFSGHQFPNYSSELNVNALLLGDSALYLCASSLYTGNEQYFGPGTRLTVT.

The chain is built from TRBV5-1 and TRBJ1-3; D gene ambiguous. This CDR3 has 18 residues. The ends were cut back, 2 bases at V and 4 bases at J, with 22 bases in the middle. Germline V gene data show CDR1 as SGHRS and CDR2 as YFSETQ. CDR3 loop: CASSFGRCPLISGNTIYF. The CDR3, as DNA: TGCGCCAGCAGCTTCGGTCGGTGTCCCCTGATTTCCGGAAACACCATATATTTT.

The rearrangement links TRBV10-3 to TRBJ1-1, with 7 bases that match TRBD1. CDR1 is ENHRY, CDR2 SYGVKD, per germline. CDR3 length: 13 amino acids. V lost 8 bases to trimming and J lost 4 bases; unmatched junction nucleotides: 7. The CDR3 region has the DNA TGTGCCATCGGAACAGGGGAGGCCACTGAAGCTTTCTTT. It encodes CAIGTGEATEAFF.

This clone occurred many times. This chain connects TRBV19 to TRBJ2-5, with D unresolved. The V end was cut by 5 bases, the J end by 4 bases, with 5 bases between. This CDR3 has 11 residues. Germline V lookup: CDR1 LNHDA, CDR2 SQIVND (reference sequence). This chain's CDR3 is CASSGGETQYF. CDR3 in DNA: TGTGCCAGTAGTGGCGGAGAGACCCAGTACTTC.

The chain employs TRBV7-2 and TRBJ2-7; 7 nucleotides align to TRBD1. Trimming removed 5 bases from V and 4 bases from J; junction bases left unmatched: 5. CDR3 size: 13 residues. CDR1 is SGHTA, CDR2 FQGNSA, per germline. Here the CDR3 DNA reads TGTGCCAGCAGCCCCGGACAGGAGTACGAGCAGTACTTC. Its translation is CASSPGQEYEQYF. The whole variable domain, filled in from reference TRBV7-2 and TRBJ2-7, reads GAGVSQSPSNKVTEKGKDVELRCDPISGHTALYWYRQSLGQGLEFLIYFQGNSAPDKSGLPSDRFSAERTGGSVSTLTIQRTQQEDSAVYLCASSPGQEYEQYFGPGTRLTVT.

The V gene is TRBV10-3, the J gene TRBJ2-5; 11 positions agree with TRBD2. This CDR3 has 17 amino acids. Germline V lookup: CDR1 ENHRY, CDR2 SYGVKD. Trimming cost V 4 bases and J 1 base; bases outside gene matches: 8. As DNA, the CDR3 is TGTGCCATCAGTGGGAGTACTAGCGGGGGATCCCAAGAGACCCAGTACTTC. Its protein product is CAISGSTSGGSQETQYF.

The rearrangement links TRBV5-1 to TRBJ2-5; weak D call: TRBD2 (5 bases). The CDR3 is 14 residues long. The germline V gene has CDR1 SGHRS and CDR2 YFSETQ. V was clipped by 1 base and J by 4 bases, with 11 bases between them. The CDR3 nucleotides read TGCGCCAGCAGCTTGAACGTAGCGACAGAGACCCAGTACTTC. Translated, it gives CASSLNVATETQYF.

V and J are TRBV6-5 and TRBJ1-6; D possibly corresponds to TRBD1 (6 bases). The CDR3 contains 13 residues. Germline loops: CDR1 MNHEY, CDR2 SVGAGI. The V end lost 6 bases, the J end lost 9 bases, and 12 bases lay between the germline ends. The CDR3 loop reads CASSRQDPSPLHF. The CDR3 DNA follows: TGTGCCAGCAGCAGACAGGACCCTTCACCCCTCCACTTT.

In nucleotides, the CDR3 is TGTGCCAGTAATTTAGGACAGGGGGCCGACGAGCAGTACTTC. Translating it yields CASNLGQGADEQYF. The chain combines TRBV19 with TRBJ2-7; 11 bases align to TRBD1. With V trimmed by 7 bases and J by 5 bases, 7 bases remained unmatched. CDR1 is LNHDA, CDR2 SQIVND, per germline (reference sequence). There are 14 residues in the CDR3.

This clone showed up just a few times. This rearrangement joins TRBV18 to TRBJ2-1; 8 bases are a match to TRBD1. The CDR3 length is 19 residues. Trimming at V came to 0 bases and at J to 6 bases, leaving 16 bases not matched to a gene. The germline CDR1 and CDR2 sequences are KGHSH and LQKENI. In DNA form, the CDR3 reads TGTGCCAGCTCACCACCGAGACAGGGGCCTTCCAACGTCGGCAATGAGCAGTTCTTC. Protein: CASSPPRQGPSNVGNEQFF.

The chain is built from TRBV9 and TRBJ2-1; 11 bases are shared with TRBD2. CDR1 SGDLS and CDR2 YYNGEE come from the germline V gene. The CDR3 runs to 17 residues. V was clipped by 4 bases and J by 4 bases; unmatched bases: 10. The CDR3 loop reads CASSFGTSGYRYNEQFF. CDR3 nucleotides: TGTGCCAGCAGCTTCGGGACTAGCGGATACAGATACAATGAGCAGTTCTTC.

A few counts support this clone. V and J are TRBV5-5 and TRBJ1-2, with D tentatively TRBD1 (5 bases). This CDR3 has 14 residues. The V end lost 1 base, the J end lost 4 bases, and 11 bases lay between the germline ends. The germline CDR1 and CDR2 sequences are SGHKS and YYEKEE (reference sequence). CDR3 amino acids: CASSLLPGSYGYTF. CDR3 coding DNA: TGTGCCAGCAGCTTGCTCCCAGGGTCCTATGGCTACACCTTC.

This clone was seen more than once but under ten times. The genes are TRBV27 and TRBJ2-1, with 8 positions matching TRBD1. V shed 5 bases, J shed 11 bases, and the junction held 11 bases outside the gene matches. Germline CDR1 and CDR2: MNHEY and SMNVEV (reference sequence). The CDR3 sequence is 14 residues long. The chain's CDR3 is CASSPPGQARKQFF. The CDR3 DNA reads as TGTGCCAGCAGTCCCCCGGGACAGGCAAGAAAGCAGTTCTTC.